What follows are 8 T cell receptor beta chains derived from one specimen sequenced in a study of cytomegalovirus exposure and HLA in healthy donors. Primers included in the PCR were 60 Vbeta and 13 Jbeta primers. Method: immunoSEQ multiplex PCR; TCRdb's copy keeps in-frame clones and lacks some. The sample consists of about 80,000 clones, 80% of them appearing once. The sample comprised PBMCs. Every receptor here comes from a woman aged 45-59 years in good health and CMV-seropositive.

This clone was seen more than once but under ten times. An end of the junction differs from the germline gene, which may be a read error. The chain uses TRBV7-7 and TRBJ2-7; D is undetermined. The CDR3 extends over 13 amino acids. Germline V lookup: CDR1 SSHAT, CDR2 FNYEAQ (reference sequence). This CDR3 reads CASSLVMWSGQYF. DNA of the CDR3: TGTGCTAGCAGCTTAGTTATGTGGTCGGGGCAGTACTTC.

The J gene is TRBJ2-3, the V gene TRBV10-3; the D is unclear. Germline assignment: CDR1 ENHRY and CDR2 SYGVKD. V was pared by 6 bases and J by 0 bases, with 16 bases between. This CDR3 is built from 16 residues. CDR3 nucleotides: TGTGCCATCAGCCCAGCCGGGTCCAAGAGCACAGATACGCAGTATTTT. Protein: CAISPAGSKSTDTQYF.

CDR3 sequence (DNA): TGTGCCAGCAGCCGAGGGACAGCCATCTCTGGGGCCAACGTCCTGACTTTC. Translating gives CASSRGTAISGANVLTF. The V gene is TRBV25-1, the J gene TRBJ2-6; TRBD1 aligns across 7 bases. This CDR3 region has 17 residues. V trimming: 6 bases; J trimming: 0 bases; junction bases outside the gene matches: 8. CDR1 is MGHDK, CDR2 SYGVNS, per germline.

The CDR3 spells CASSTTYTGGSEKLFF. The CDR3 nucleotides are TGTGCCAGTAGTACAACCTATACAGGGGGCTCTGAAAAACTGTTTTTT. The chain combines TRBV19 with TRBJ1-4, with 9 bases fitting TRBD1. Germline CDR1 and CDR2: LNHDA and SQIVND (reference sequence). Trimming removed 4 bases from V and 7 bases from J; junction bases left unmatched: 10. The CDR3 is 16 residues long.

This sequence joins TRBV18 and TRBJ1-3, with 8 bases identical to TRBD1. V lost 3 bases and J lost 4; bases outside the gene matches: 8. The CDR3 is 16 residues long. CDR1 and CDR2 (germline): KGHSH, LQKENI. This CDR3 is CASSPVPGGLGNTIYF. The CDR3 DNA reads as TGTGCCAGCTCACCGGTTCCAGGGGGCTTAGGAAACACCATATATTTT.

The J gene is TRBJ1-1, the V gene TRBV23-1; D unresolved. TRBV23-1 is an ORF for which the function is uncertain. Trimming cost V 0 bases and J 1 base, with 6 bases left between them. This CDR3 region has 14 residues. CDR3 protein: CASSQSAENTEAFF. The CDR3, as DNA: TGCGCCAGCAGTCAATCGGCAGAGAACACTGAAGCTTTCTTT.

A few counts support this clone. The chain links TRBV30 to TRBJ1-5; 12 bases are shared with TRBD1. Germline trimming cut 2 bases from V and 6 bases from J; bases unmatched to any gene: 5. CDR1 and CDR2 (germline): GTSNPN, SVGIG (reference sequence). The CDR3 length is 15 residues. For the CDR3, the DNA is TGTGCCTGGAGTTCCGGGACAGGGGGCTCTCAGCCCCAGCATTTT. Translation: CAWSSGTGGSQPQHF. The variable domain in full, with the rest retrieved from reference TRBV30 and TRBJ1-5, is SQTIHQWPATLVQPVGSPLSLECTVEGTSNPNLYWYRQAAGRGLQLLFYSVGIGQISSEVPQNLSASRPQDRQFILSSKKLLLSDSGFYLCAWSSGTGGSQPQHFGDGTRLSIL.

The gene calls are TRBV6-5 and TRBJ1-1, with D possibly TRBD1 on 5 matching bases. The V end was cut by 2 bases, the J end by 0 bases, with 10 bases between. The CDR3 length is 15 residues. Germline values: CDR1 MNHEY, CDR2 SVGAGI. The CDR3 DNA follows: TGTGCCAGCAGTTACGCCGCAGGGATGAACACTGAAGCTTTCTTT. It translates to CASSYAAGMNTEAFF.